This TCR beta chain is drawn from a study of shared clonotypes between healthy human individuals. Here immunoSEQ multiplex PCR was the method, and the copy in TCRdb shows in-frame clones only, minus some. The table records some 2,500,000 clones, approximately 93% of them present only once. All donors were healthy HIV-negative adults lacking recent acute infections or vaccinations. Into CD45RA+ naive and CD45RA-negative memory subsets, the CD4+ cells were split. Germline CDR1 reads LNHDA; CDR2 reads SQIVND (reference sequence). This CDR3 region has 14 residues. Trimming removed 1 base at V and 5 bases at J, with 9 bases between.

The source material was naive CD4+ T cells from PBMCs. As for subset: CD45RA+ positively selected. The receptor was derived from a man in his late teens or twenties in good health. Some clones in this sample may be carry-over from other donors' samples. The V call is TRBV19, the J call TRBJ1-5; D is undetermined. The CDR3 DNA sequence: TGTGCCAGTAGTATAGTAAAGGTGCATCAGCCCCAGCATTTT. Translation gives CASSIVKVHQPQHF.